One and the same sample provided the 24 T cell receptor beta chains below, sequenced in a study of technical replicates of blood from several donors. The method was immunoSEQ multiplex PCR; TCRdb's version includes in-frame clones alone and lacks a portion of them. The table records under 95,000 clones, about 93% of them present only once. The sequenced sample consisted of T cells isolated from PBMCs. These receptors all come from a human donor in good health.

CDR3 DNA: TGTGCCAGCAGCCCGACAGGGGGCTCCTACAATGAGCAGTTCTTC. This encodes CASSPTGGSYNEQFF. This rearrangement joins TRBV7-2 to TRBJ2-1; 9 bases are a match to TRBD1. Germline V gene sequence: CDR1 SGHTA, CDR2 FQGNSA. The CDR3 extends over 15 amino acids. J lost 0 bases, V lost 5 bases, and 2 bases had no gene match. Full variable domain (outside the CDR3, taken from reference TRBV7-2 and TRBJ2-1): GAGVSQSPSNKVTEKGKDVELRCDPISGHTALYWYRQSLGQGLEFLIYFQGNSAPDKSGLPSDRFSAERTGGSVSTLTIQRTQQEDSAVYLCASSPTGGSYNEQFFGPGTRLTVL.

The chain combines TRBV29-1 with TRBJ2-7; 9 bases are a match to TRBD1. V lost 3 bases to trimming and J lost 5 bases; unmatched junction nucleotides: 5. CDR3 size: 13 residues. CDR1 and CDR2 (germline): SQVTM, ANQGSEA. In nucleotides, the CDR3 is TGCAGCGTTGAGGGACAGGGAGGCAACGAGCAGTACTTC. Translating gives CSVEGQGGNEQYF.

The chain uses TRBV7-9 and TRBJ1-1; tentatively, D is TRBD1 (6 bases). Trimming cost V 7 bases and J 5 bases, with 8 bases left between them. The CDR3 is 11 residues long. Germline assignment: CDR1 SEHNR and CDR2 FQNEAQ (reference sequence). The CDR3 DNA sequence: TGTGCCAGCACCAGGGGTACTGAAGCTTTCTTT. The encoded protein is CASTRGTEAFF.

This clone was picked up a small number of times. The rearrangement links TRBV2 to TRBJ2-5; D remains ambiguous. Germline lookup yields CDR1 SNHLY and CDR2 FYNNEI. This CDR3 has 12 amino acids. V was cut by 5 bases and J by 5 bases, with 9 bases left in between. This CDR3 is CASSSMRETQYF. In DNA form, the CDR3 reads TGTGCCAGCAGTTCGATGAGGGAGACCCAGTACTTC.

This chain uses TRBV6-1 with TRBJ2-5, with a weak D call TRBD2 (5 bases). Trimming removed 1 base at V and 5 bases at J, with 11 bases between. The CDR3 consists of 14 residues. The germline gives CDR1 MNHNS, CDR2 SASEGT. Here the CDR3 reads CASSEGVEGETQYF. The CDR3 DNA reads as TGTGCCAGCAGTGAAGGGGTCGAGGGTGAGACCCAGTACTTC.

The CDR3: CASSLAREMAGNTIYF. The CDR3 DNA reads TGTGCCAGCAGCTTAGCCAGGGAAATGGCCGGAAACACCATATATTTT. The J gene is TRBJ1-3, the V gene TRBV7-9; D perhaps matches TRBD1 (5 bases). The CDR3 consists of 16 residues. The germline CDR1 and CDR2 sequences are SEHNR and FQNEAQ (reference sequence). Trimming stripped 0 bases from V and 4 bases from J, with 13 bases between.

The gene calls are TRBV2 and TRBJ1-4; TRBD1 is a possible D gene (6 bases). The germline gives CDR1 SNHLY, CDR2 FYNNEI. The CDR3 has 13 amino acids. Trimming took 9 bases from V and 8 from J, leaving 16 bases between them. The CDR3 DNA reads TGTGCCAGTGTCTACAGGGAGAAGGAAAAACTGTTTTTT. Translated, it gives CASVYREKEKLFF.

Written as DNA, the CDR3 is TGTGCCAGCAGCTTAACTATGGGGACAAATGCCAATGAGCAGTTCTTC. Translated: CASSLTMGTNANEQFF. The V and J genes are TRBV7-3 and TRBJ2-1, with TRBD1 as a possible D gene (6 bases). The CDR3 loop spans 16 amino acids. V lost 0 bases to trimming and J lost 6 bases, with 15 bases between them. The V gene's germline CDR1 is SGHTA and CDR2 FQGTGA.

J is TRBJ2-1 and V is TRBV7-2; a possible D gene is TRBD2 (6 bases). CDR1 SGHTA and CDR2 FQGNSA come from the germline V gene. The CDR3 length is 15 residues. V lost 3 bases to trimming and J lost 2 bases, with 11 bases between them. CDR3 protein: CASSFDSGAYNEQFF. Written as DNA, the CDR3 is TGTGCCAGCAGCTTTGATAGCGGAGCCTACAATGAGCAGTTCTTC.

This chain joins TRBV6-6 and TRBJ2-7, with 11 nucleotides matching TRBD2. The CDR3 is 16 amino acids. With 3 bases clipped from V and 5 bases from J, the junction kept 9 bases outside the gene matches. Per germline, CDR1 MNHNY and CDR2 SVGAGI (reference sequence). CDR3 sequence: CASSYELAGAADEQYF. The DNA for the CDR3 is TGTGCCAGCAGTTATGAACTAGCGGGAGCAGCAGACGAGCAGTACTTC.

V and J are TRBV28 and TRBJ1-4; D might be TRBD1 (5 bases). This CDR3 is built from 14 residues. CDR1 is MDHEN and CDR2 is SYDVKM in the germline V gene. The germline V and J ends were trimmed by 5 bases and 6 bases, with 13 bases remaining between them. The CDR3 sequence is CASSHGGGDEKLFF. The CDR3 DNA sequence: TGTGCCAGCAGTCACGGGGGAGGGGATGAAAAACTGTTTTTT.

The CDR3 here is CASSVGLAGGQYEQYF. CDR3 in DNA: TGTGCCAGCAGCGTAGGTCTAGCGGGGGGTCAGTACGAGCAGTACTTC. The chain recombines TRBV9 with TRBJ2-7; 11 bases line up with TRBD2. CDR1 is SGDLS and CDR2 is YYNGEE in the germline V gene. The CDR3 spans 16 residues. Trimming removed 0 bases from V and 4 bases from J; junction bases left unmatched: 6.

The chain links TRBV5-1 to TRBJ2-3; no firm D call. V lost 0 bases and J 4 bases, leaving 9 bases between the germline ends. The CDR3 is made up of 14 amino acids. Per the germline V gene, CDR1 is SGHRS and CDR2 is YFSETQ. The CDR3 loop is CASSLVVAADTQYF. As DNA, the CDR3 is TGCGCCAGCAGCTTGGTGGTAGCAGCAGATACGCAGTATTTT.

The rearrangement uses TRBV15 and TRBJ2-1; D call uncertain. The CDR3 length is 16 residues. V lost 5 bases, J lost 3 bases, and 17 bases lay in between. Germline V gene data show CDR1 as LNHNV and CDR2 as YYDKDF (reference sequence). CDR3: CATSRPEDLLYNEQFF. The CDR3 DNA sequence: TGTGCCACCAGCCGCCCTGAGGATTTGCTCTACAATGAGCAGTTCTTC.

J is TRBJ2-1 and V is TRBV2; TRBD2 matches at 11 bases. V trimming: 1 base; J trimming: 2 bases; junction bases outside the gene matches: 7. Germline V gene data show CDR1 as SNHLY and CDR2 as FYNNEI. This CDR3 region has 18 residues. The CDR3 DNA reads TGTGCCAGCAGTGAAGGACTAGCGGGGCAACTAACCTACAATGAGCAGTTCTTC. Translated: CASSEGLAGQLTYNEQFF. Drawing the rest from reference TRBV2 and TRBJ2-1, the complete variable domain is EPEVTQTPSHQVTQMGQEVILRCVPISNHLYFYWYRQILGQKVEFLVSFYNNEISEKSEIFDDQFSVERPDGSNFTLKIRSTKLEDSAMYFCASSEGLAGQLTYNEQFFGPGTRLTVL.

This rearrangement joins TRBV27 to TRBJ2-2; no reliable D call. Germline V gene sequence: CDR1 MNHEY, CDR2 SMNVEV (reference sequence). The V and J ends lost 3 bases and 13 bases respectively, with 6 bases between them. This CDR3 has 10 residues. CDR3 sequence: CASSFGWLFF. The CDR3 coding sequence is TGTGCCAGCAGTTTCGGGTGGCTGTTTTTT.

The chain couples TRBV27 to TRBJ2-1; perhaps TRBD1 as D (5 bases). The CDR3 runs 16 residues. The V end lost 1 base, the J end lost 4 bases, and 14 bases lay between the germline ends. CDR1 and CDR2 from the germline V gene are MNHEY and SMNVEV (reference sequence). The CDR3 nucleotides are TGTGCCAGCAGTTTATTTGCGACAGACCCATACAATGAGCAGTTCTTC. It codes for CASSLFATDPYNEQFF.

For the CDR3, the DNA is TGTGCCAGCAGTTGGACTAGCGGGAATTACGAGCAGTACTTC. The encoded protein is CASSWTSGNYEQYF. The chain employs TRBV6-5 and TRBJ2-7; 12 bases map to TRBD2. Germline lookup yields CDR1 MNHEY and CDR2 SVGAGI. Trimming cost V 4 bases and J 4 bases; bases outside gene matches: 2. This CDR3 is built from 14 residues.

Written as DNA, the CDR3 is TGCAGCGTTGAAGCGGGAGATACGCAGTATTTT. It codes for CSVEAGDTQYF. The chain has TRBV29-1 and TRBJ2-3, with no clear D. CDR3 size: 11 residues. In germline, CDR1 is SQVTM, CDR2 ANQGSEA. With 1 base removed from V and 5 bases from J, the gap between germline ends came to 4 bases.

This chain joins TRBV6-1 and TRBJ1-2; D unclear. The CDR3 has 14 amino acids. Germline V gene sequence: CDR1 MNHNS, CDR2 SASEGT. The ends were cut back, 1 base at V and 3 bases at J, with 9 bases in the middle. The CDR3 loop is CASSEGRRHYGYTF. The CDR3 DNA follows: TGTGCCAGCAGTGAAGGGAGGCGACACTATGGCTACACCTTC.

V and J are TRBV13 and TRBJ2-1; 7 bases map to TRBD2. CDR3 size: 16 residues. CDR1 and CDR2 from the germline V gene are PRHDT and FYEKMQ (reference sequence). J was trimmed by 0 bases and V by 6 bases; bases with no gene match: 8. The CDR3 spells CASSNLAAGSYNEQFF. CDR3 coding DNA: TGTGCCAGCAGTAACCTAGCGGCGGGCTCCTACAATGAGCAGTTCTTC.

The genes are TRBV10-3 and TRBJ2-7, with D maybe TRBD1 (5 bases). The germline V gene encodes CDR1 ENHRY and CDR2 SYGVKD. The CDR3 sequence is 14 residues long. Trimming cost V 2 bases and J 0 bases, with 8 bases left between them. CDR3 nucleotide sequence: TGTGCCATCAGTGAGAGGGGTTCCTCCTACGAGCAGTACTTC. This codes for CAISERGSSYEQYF.

The chain is built from TRBV4-1 and TRBJ1-4; 10 bases map to TRBD1. This CDR3 spans 15 amino acids. After removal of 3 bases from V and 5 bases from J, the junction contained 3 bases not matched to a gene. Germline loops: CDR1 MGHRA, CDR2 YSYEKL. The CDR3 here is CASSQSGQGNEKLFF. CDR3 nucleotide sequence: TGCGCCAGCAGCCAGTCGGGACAGGGGAATGAAAAACTGTTTTTT.

The J gene is TRBJ1-2, the V gene TRBV6-5, with 7 bases lining up with TRBD1. The germline gives CDR1 MNHEY, CDR2 SVGAGI. Unmatched junction bases numbered 4, after V lost 5 bases and J lost 4 bases. The CDR3 is made up of 13 amino acids. CDR3 protein: CASSPGTVYGYTF. CDR3 DNA: TGTGCCAGCAGTCCCGGGACAGTCTATGGCTACACCTTC.